This TCR beta chain comes out of a study of blood T cell repertoires in COVID-19. The V gene's germline CDR1 is DFQATT and CDR2 SNEGSKA (reference sequence). V gave up 3 bases and J gave up 3 bases, with 9 bases separating them. The CDR3 covers 13 residues. Here immunoSEQ multiplex PCR was the method, and the copy in TCRdb shows in-frame clones only, minus some. The sample lists approximately 340,000 clones, more than 85% occurring once. The V and J genes are TRBV20-1 and TRBJ1-5; D not resolved. The sequence was obtained from a woman in her thirties or forties who had been exposed to COVID-19. Material: PBMCs or T cells enriched from blood (not recorded which). CDR3 region: CSASPQYNQPQHF. The CDR3 bases are TGCAGTGCTAGTCCGCAGTACAATCAGCCCCAGCATTTT.